This section outlines one T cell receptor (beta chain) sequence together with its context. These data originate in a study of blood T cell repertoires in COVID-19. Study overall: The analysed material was cDNA or gDNA that came from T cells, B-cell-depleted T cells, or PBMCs.

The table came from immunoSEQ multiplex PCR; TCRdb's copy has only in-frame clones and leaves some out. The sample includes some 290,000 clones, roughly 87% of them seen just once. Germline values: CDR1 SGHRS, CDR2 YFSETQ. The CDR3 consists of 13 residues. V dropped 7 bases and J dropped 6 bases, with 15 bases sitting between them. Sequenced sample: peripheral blood. This TCR came from a woman aged 50 to 65 who had recovered from COVID-19. The rearrangement uses TRBV5-1 and TRBJ2-3; D not resolved. The CDR3 DNA sequence: TGCGCCAGCGGTAAGCAAAGAGGCGATACGCAGTATTTT. As protein: CASGKQRGDTQYF.